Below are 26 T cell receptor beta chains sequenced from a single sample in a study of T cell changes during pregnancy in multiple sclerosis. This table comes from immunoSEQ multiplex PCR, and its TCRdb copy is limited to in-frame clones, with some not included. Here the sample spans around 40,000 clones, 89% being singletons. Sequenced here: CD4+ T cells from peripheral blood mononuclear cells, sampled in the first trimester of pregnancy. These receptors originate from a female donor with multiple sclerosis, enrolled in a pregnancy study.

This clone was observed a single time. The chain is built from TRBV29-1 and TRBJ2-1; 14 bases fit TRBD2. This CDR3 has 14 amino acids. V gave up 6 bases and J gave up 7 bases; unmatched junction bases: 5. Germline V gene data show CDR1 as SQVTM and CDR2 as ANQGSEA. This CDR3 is CSVGTSGSRNEQFF. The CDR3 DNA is TGCAGCGTAGGGACTAGCGGGAGCCGGAATGAGCAGTTCTTC.

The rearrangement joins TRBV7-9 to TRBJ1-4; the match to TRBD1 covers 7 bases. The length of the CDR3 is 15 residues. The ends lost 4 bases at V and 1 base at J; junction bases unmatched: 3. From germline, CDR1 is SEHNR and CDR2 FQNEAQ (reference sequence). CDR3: CASSSRDRTNEKLFF. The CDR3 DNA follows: TGTGCCAGCAGCTCCCGGGACAGAACTAATGAAAAACTGTTTTTT.

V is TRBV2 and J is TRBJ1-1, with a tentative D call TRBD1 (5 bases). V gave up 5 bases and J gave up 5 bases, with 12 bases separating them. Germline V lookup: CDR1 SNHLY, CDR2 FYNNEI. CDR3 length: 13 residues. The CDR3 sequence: CASSQGIGTEAFF. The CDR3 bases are TGTGCCAGCAGTCAGGGAATCGGGACTGAAGCTTTCTTT.

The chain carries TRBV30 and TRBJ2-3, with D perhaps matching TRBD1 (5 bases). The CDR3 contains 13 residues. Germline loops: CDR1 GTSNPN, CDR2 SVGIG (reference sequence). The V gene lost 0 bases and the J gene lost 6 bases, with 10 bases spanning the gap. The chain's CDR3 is CAWSVRGPDTQYF. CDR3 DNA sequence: TGTGCCTGGAGTGTAAGGGGTCCTGATACGCAGTATTTT. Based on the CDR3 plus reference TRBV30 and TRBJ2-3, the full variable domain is SQTIHQWPATLVQPVGSPLSLECTVEGTSNPNLYWYRQAAGRGLQLLFYSVGIGQISSEVPQNLSASRPQDRQFILSSKKLLLSDSGFYLCAWSVRGPDTQYFGPGTRLTVL.

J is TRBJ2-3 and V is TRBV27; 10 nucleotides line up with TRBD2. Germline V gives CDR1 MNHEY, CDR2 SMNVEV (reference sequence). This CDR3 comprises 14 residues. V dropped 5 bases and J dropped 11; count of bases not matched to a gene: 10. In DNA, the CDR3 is TGTGCCAGCAGTGCATTACTAGCGGGGACGCGGCAGTATTTT. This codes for CASSALLAGTRQYF.

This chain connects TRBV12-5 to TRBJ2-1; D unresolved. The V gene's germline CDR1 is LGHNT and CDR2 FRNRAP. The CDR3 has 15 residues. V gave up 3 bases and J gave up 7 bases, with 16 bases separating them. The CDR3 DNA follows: TGTGCTAGTGGTTTCGCAAGAGCACCCGAAAATGAGCAGTTCTTC. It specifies CASGFARAPENEQFF.

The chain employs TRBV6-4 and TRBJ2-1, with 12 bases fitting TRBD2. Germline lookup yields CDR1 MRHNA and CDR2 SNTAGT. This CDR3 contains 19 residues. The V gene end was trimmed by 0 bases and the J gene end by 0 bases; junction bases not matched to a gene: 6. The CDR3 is CASSDSVTSGSHSYNEQFF. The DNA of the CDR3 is TGTGCCAGCAGTGACTCAGTGACTAGCGGGAGCCACTCCTACAATGAGCAGTTCTTC.

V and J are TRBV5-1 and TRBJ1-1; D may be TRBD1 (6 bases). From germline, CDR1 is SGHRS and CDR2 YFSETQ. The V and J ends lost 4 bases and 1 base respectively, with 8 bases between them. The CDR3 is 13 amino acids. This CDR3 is CASSSRGNTEAFF. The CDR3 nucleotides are TGCGCCAGCAGCAGCAGGGGGAACACTGAAGCTTTCTTT.

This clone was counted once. The CDR3: CASSFPAAYYGYTF. CDR3 in DNA: TGTGCCAGCAGCTTCCCCGCCGCGTACTATGGCTACACCTTC. The V and J genes are TRBV7-2 and TRBJ1-2, with D hard to call. Trimming pared 3 bases from V and 3 bases from J, leaving 11 bases between. Per the germline V gene, CDR1 is SGHTA and CDR2 is FQGNSA. The CDR3 is made up of 14 amino acids.

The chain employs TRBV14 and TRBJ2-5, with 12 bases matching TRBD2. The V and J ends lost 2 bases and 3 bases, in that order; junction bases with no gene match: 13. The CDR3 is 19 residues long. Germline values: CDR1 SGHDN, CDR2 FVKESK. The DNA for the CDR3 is TGTGCCAGCAGCCAAAGGCTAAGGGCTAGCGGGAGGGCTGAAGAGACCCAGTACTTC. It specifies CASSQRLRASGRAEETQYF.

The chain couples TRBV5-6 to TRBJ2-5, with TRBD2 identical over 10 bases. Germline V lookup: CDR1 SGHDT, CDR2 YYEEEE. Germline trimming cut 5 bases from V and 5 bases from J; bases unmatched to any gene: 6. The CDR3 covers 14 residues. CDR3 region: CASSSGLAYETQYF. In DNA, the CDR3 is TGTGCCAGCAGTTCGGGACTAGCGTACGAGACCCAGTACTTC. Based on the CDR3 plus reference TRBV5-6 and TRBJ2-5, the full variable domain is DAGVTQSPTHLIKTRGQQVTLRCSPKSGHDTVSWYQQALGQGPQFIFQYYEEEERQRGNFPDRFSGHQFPNYSSELNVNALLLGDSALYLCASSSGLAYETQYFGPGTRLLVL.

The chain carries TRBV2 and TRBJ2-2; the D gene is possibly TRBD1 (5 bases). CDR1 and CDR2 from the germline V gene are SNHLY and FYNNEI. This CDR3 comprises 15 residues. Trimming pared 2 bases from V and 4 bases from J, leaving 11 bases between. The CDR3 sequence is CASSELGPGTGELFF. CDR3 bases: TGTGCCAGCAGTGAATTGGGGCCGGGCACCGGGGAGCTGTTTTTT.

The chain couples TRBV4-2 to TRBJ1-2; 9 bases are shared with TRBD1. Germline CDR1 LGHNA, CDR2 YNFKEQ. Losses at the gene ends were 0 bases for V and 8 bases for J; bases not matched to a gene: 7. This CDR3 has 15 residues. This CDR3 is CASSQDGGQGWGYTF. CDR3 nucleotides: TGTGCCAGCAGCCAAGATGGGGGACAGGGATGGGGCTACACCTTC.

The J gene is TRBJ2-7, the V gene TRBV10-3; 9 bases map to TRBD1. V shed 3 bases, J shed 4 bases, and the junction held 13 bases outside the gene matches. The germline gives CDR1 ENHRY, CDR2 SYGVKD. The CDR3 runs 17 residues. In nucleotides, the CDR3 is TGTGCCATCAGTGATTCGCCTTCAGGACAGGGGAGATACGAGCAGTACTTC. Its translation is CAISDSPSGQGRYEQYF.

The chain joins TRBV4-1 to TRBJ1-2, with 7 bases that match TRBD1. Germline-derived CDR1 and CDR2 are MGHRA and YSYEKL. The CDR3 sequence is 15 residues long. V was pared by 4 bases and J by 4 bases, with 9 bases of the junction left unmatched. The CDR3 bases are TGCGCCAGCAGCCCCGAACCGGGGACAGTCTATGGCTACACCTTC. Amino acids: CASSPEPGTVYGYTF.

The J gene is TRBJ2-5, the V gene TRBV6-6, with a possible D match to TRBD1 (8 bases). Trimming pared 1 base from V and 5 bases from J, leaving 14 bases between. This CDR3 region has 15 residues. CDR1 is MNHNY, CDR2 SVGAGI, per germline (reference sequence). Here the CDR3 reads CASSYWTGREETQYF. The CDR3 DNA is TGTGCCAGCAGTTACTGGACAGGGCGGGAGGAGACCCAGTACTTC.

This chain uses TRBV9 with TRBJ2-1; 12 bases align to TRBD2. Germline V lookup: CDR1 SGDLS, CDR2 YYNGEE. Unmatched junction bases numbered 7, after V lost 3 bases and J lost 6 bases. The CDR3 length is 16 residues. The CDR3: CASSASGLAGFNEQFF. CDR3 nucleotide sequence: TGTGCCAGCAGCGCCTCAGGACTAGCGGGATTCAATGAGCAGTTCTTC.

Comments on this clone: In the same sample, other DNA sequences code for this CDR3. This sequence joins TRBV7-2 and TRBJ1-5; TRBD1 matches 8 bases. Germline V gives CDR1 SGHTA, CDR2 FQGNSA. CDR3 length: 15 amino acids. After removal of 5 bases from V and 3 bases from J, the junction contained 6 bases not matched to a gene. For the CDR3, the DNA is TGTGCCAGCAGCCTAAGGGGACAGGTCAATCAGCCCCAGCATTTT. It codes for CASSLRGQVNQPQHF.

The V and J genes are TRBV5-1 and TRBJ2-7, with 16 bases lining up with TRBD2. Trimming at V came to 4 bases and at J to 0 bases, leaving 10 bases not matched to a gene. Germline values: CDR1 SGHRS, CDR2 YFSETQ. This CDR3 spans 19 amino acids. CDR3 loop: CASSPTPGLAGGSSYEQYF. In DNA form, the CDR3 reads TGCGCCAGCAGCCCGACCCCGGGACTAGCGGGGGGGAGCTCCTACGAGCAGTACTTC.

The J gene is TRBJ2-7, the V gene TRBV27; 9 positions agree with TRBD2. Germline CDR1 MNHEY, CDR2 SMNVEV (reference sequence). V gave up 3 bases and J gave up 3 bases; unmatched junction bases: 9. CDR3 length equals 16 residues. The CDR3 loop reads CASSLRVAGAIYEQYF. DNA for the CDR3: TGTGCCAGCAGTTTGAGGGTAGCGGGAGCCATCTACGAGCAGTACTTC.

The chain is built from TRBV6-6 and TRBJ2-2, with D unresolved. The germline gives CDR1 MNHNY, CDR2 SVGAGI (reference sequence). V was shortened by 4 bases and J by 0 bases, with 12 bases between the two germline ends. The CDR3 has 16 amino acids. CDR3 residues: CASSSLQITNTGELFF. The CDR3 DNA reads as TGTGCCAGCAGTTCGCTTCAGATAACGAACACCGGGGAGCTGTTTTTT.

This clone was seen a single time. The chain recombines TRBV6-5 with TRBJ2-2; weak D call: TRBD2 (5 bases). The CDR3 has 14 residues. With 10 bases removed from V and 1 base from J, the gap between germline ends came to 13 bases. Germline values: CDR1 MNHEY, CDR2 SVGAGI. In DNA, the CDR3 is TGTGCCACCCGAAGCGGAGAGAACACCGGGGAGCTGTTTTTT. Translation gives CATRSGENTGELFF.

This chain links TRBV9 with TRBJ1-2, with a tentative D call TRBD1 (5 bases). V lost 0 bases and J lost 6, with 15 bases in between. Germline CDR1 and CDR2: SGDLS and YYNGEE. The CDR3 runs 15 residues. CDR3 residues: CASSVVGVGGNGYTF. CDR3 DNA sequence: TGTGCCAGCAGCGTAGTTGGGGTGGGGGGGAATGGCTACACCTTC.

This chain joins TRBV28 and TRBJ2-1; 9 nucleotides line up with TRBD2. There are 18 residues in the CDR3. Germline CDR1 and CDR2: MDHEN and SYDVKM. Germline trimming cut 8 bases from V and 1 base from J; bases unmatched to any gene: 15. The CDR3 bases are TGTGCCAGCCCCCCCGGAGGGGCGGGGGGGTTTTCCTACAATGAGCAGTTCTTC. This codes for CASPPGGAGGFSYNEQFF.

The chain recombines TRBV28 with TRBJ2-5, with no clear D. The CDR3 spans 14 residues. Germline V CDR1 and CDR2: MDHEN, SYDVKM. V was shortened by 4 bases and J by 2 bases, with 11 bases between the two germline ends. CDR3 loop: CASSSGQHQETQYF. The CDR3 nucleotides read TGTGCCAGCAGTTCGGGTCAACATCAAGAGACCCAGTACTTC.

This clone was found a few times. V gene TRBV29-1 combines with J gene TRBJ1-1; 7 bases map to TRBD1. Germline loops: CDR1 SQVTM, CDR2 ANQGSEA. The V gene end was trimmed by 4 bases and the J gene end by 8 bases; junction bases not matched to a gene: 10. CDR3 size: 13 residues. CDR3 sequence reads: CSVVYGAGGEAFF. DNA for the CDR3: TGCAGCGTTGTTTACGGGGCAGGGGGGGAAGCTTTCTTT.